This is a list of T cell receptor beta chains from one sample in a study of T-cell memory formation after mild COVID-19. TCRdb used MiXCR to reprocess the 5' RACE reads, holding one entry per CDR3 protein. Of roughly 510,000 distinct CDR3 sequences in the sample, 17% were seen once. Sequenced input: PBMCs or a T cell subset sorted from them (not recorded which). All receptors come from an adult woman who had mild COVID-19 (a few samples of this study predate the infection). Cell type and time point are not known. Both conserved end residues are trimmed from each CDR3.

j_gene: TRBJ1-5; v_gene: TRBV30; CDR3aa: AWSRDRGNQPQH
j_gene: TRBJ2-4; v_gene: TRBV7-2; CDR3aa: ASSAQARNIQY
j_gene: TRBJ2-2; v_gene: TRBV9; CDR3aa: ASSATYENTGELF
j_gene: TRBJ2-7; v_gene: TRBV4-1; CDR3aa: ASSRGGLADRSYEQY
j_gene: TRBJ2-5; v_gene: TRBV5-4; CDR3aa: ASSRDRVRETQY
j_gene: TRBJ2-5; v_gene: TRBV6-1; CDR3aa: ASSGRDQPQETQY
j_gene: TRBJ1-2; v_gene: TRBV7-9; CDR3aa: ASRHTPPGQVNYGYT
j_gene: TRBJ1-6; v_gene: TRBV20-1; CDR3aa: SARQGDNSPLH
j_gene: TRBJ2-2; v_gene: TRBV7-9; CDR3aa: ASSLAGRSARELF
j_gene: TRBJ1-2; v_gene: TRBV20-1; CDR3aa: SARDLPRLGNYGYT
j_gene: TRBJ2-5; v_gene: TRBV7-2; CDR3aa: ASSFRVGETQY
j_gene: TRBJ1-2; v_gene: TRBV6-2/TRBV6-3; CDR3aa: ASSQAVYGYT
j_gene: TRBJ2-3; v_gene: TRBV7-2; CDR3aa: ASSLIRKVADTQY
j_gene: TRBJ2-5; v_gene: TRBV5-1; CDR3aa: ASSPGLLAGEETQY
j_gene: TRBJ2-2; v_gene: TRBV7-2; CDR3aa: ASSLRVASGRLSTGELF
j_gene: TRBJ1-1; v_gene: TRBV29-1; CDR3aa: SAGRVSAEAF
j_gene: TRBJ2-5; v_gene: TRBV10-3; CDR3aa: AIRETGQETQY
j_gene: TRBJ2-1; v_gene: TRBV6-6; CDR3aa: ASSYSHNPRLGNEQF
j_gene: TRBJ2-5; v_gene: TRBV7-8; CDR3aa: ASMWGAGFQETQY
j_gene: TRBJ2-1; v_gene: TRBV5-1; CDR3aa: ASREGYRGNEQF
j_gene: TRBJ2-5; v_gene: TRBV4-1; CDR3aa: ASSQADSAGTQY
j_gene: TRBJ1-1; v_gene: TRBV5-1; CDR3aa: ASSLDGTLNTEAF
j_gene: TRBJ2-1; v_gene: TRBV5-1; CDR3aa: ASSLGGVRGAGEQF
j_gene: TRBJ2-5; v_gene: TRBV5-1; CDR3aa: ASSQDRGGGTQY
j_gene: TRBJ2-1; v_gene: TRBV5-1; CDR3aa: ASSTGTSGRSYNEQF
j_gene: TRBJ2-1; v_gene: TRBV2; CDR3aa: ASSVEFFTREQF
j_gene: TRBJ2-1; v_gene: TRBV6-2/TRBV6-3; CDR3aa: ASTPTPSSGSNEQF
j_gene: TRBJ2-5; v_gene: TRBV3-1; CDR3aa: ASSQVLRMGTTRNRETQY
j_gene: TRBJ2-5; v_gene: TRBV5-5; CDR3aa: ASSPRGAGEETQY
j_gene: TRBJ2-3; v_gene: TRBV18; CDR3aa: ASSETSTDTQY
j_gene: TRBJ1-1; v_gene: TRBV6-1; CDR3aa: ASSEALEVGFTEAF
j_gene: TRBJ2-3; v_gene: TRBV4-1; CDR3aa: ASSRQGDRSDTQY
j_gene: TRBJ2-3; v_gene: TRBV6-5; CDR3aa: ASSHTGLVGTDTQY
j_gene: TRBJ2-7; v_gene: TRBV6-2/TRBV6-3; CDR3aa: DSSYGGTGGYEQY
j_gene: TRBJ1-2; v_gene: TRBV7-2; CDR3aa: ASSPLTGRGFTYGYT
j_gene: TRBJ1-1; v_gene: TRBV20-1; CDR3aa: SASLNTEAF
j_gene: TRBJ2-7; v_gene: TRBV29-1; CDR3aa: SVEVAGGTYEQY
j_gene: TRBJ2-1; v_gene: TRBV7-9; CDR3aa: ASSSPGGDVYYEQF
j_gene: TRBJ2-2; v_gene: TRBV5-5; CDR3aa: ASSEGWNTGELF
j_gene: TRBJ2-1; v_gene: TRBV20-1; CDR3aa: SAENYLEHNEQF
j_gene: TRBJ2-1; v_gene: TRBV24-1; CDR3aa: ATSDLPGYNEQF
j_gene: TRBJ1-3; v_gene: TRBV6-1; CDR3aa: ASRTQGGSGNTIY
j_gene: TRBJ2-7; v_gene: TRBV15; CDR3aa: ATSRESTYEQY
j_gene: TRBJ1-1; v_gene: TRBV3-1; CDR3aa: ASSGGLEAF
j_gene: TRBJ2-3; v_gene: TRBV12-5; CDR3aa: ASGLAPSGNPDTQY
j_gene: TRBJ2-3; v_gene: TRBV6-5; CDR3aa: ASSGSGTGVADTQY